The 11 T cell receptor beta chains given below trace back to one sample, sequenced in a study of T cells in Graves' hyperthyroidism and ophthalmopathy. TCR beta CDR3 regions were amplified from RNA. TCR CDR3 underwent first-round RT-PCR with the HTBI primer set. One entry per CDR3 protein results from TCRdb running MiXCR on the multiplex PCR reads. The table records roughly 380,000 distinct CDR3 sequences, about an eighth of them present only once. Sequenced material: blood. These receptors were obtained from a woman between 18 and 30 years old with Graves' hyperthyroidism.

The chain uses TRBV6-5 and TRBJ1-2, with 8 bases fitting TRBD1. Trimming removed 0 bases from V and 5 bases from J; junction bases left unmatched: 5. From germline, CDR1 is MNHEY and CDR2 SVGAGI. This CDR3 is built from 15 residues. This chain's CDR3 is CASSYSTQGGYGYTF. The CDR3 bases are TGTGCCAGCAGTTACTCGACACAGGGGGGGTATGGCTACACCTTC.

This clonotype was detected many times. V is TRBV6-1 and J is TRBJ1-5, with 8 bases fitting TRBD1. V trimming: 7 bases; J trimming: 0 bases; junction bases outside the gene matches: 5. From germline, CDR1 is MNHNS and CDR2 SASEGT. This CDR3 has 15 residues. For the CDR3, the DNA is TGTGCCAGCACCGGACAGGGTCATAGCAATCAGCCCCAGCATTTT. Its translation is CASTGQGHSNQPQHF.

Only a few counts were recorded for this clonotype. The chain links TRBV12-5 to TRBJ2-5; 9 bases are a match to TRBD2. The CDR3 sequence is 15 residues long. CDR1 and CDR2 (germline): LGHNT, FRNRAP. The V gene end was trimmed by 9 bases and the J gene end by 5 bases; junction bases not matched to a gene: 13. CDR3 nucleotide sequence: TGTGCTAGCGCCCGGGGGGCGGGAGGGGGTGAGACCCAGTACTTC. As protein: CASARGAGGGETQYF.

This clonotype was picked up a small number of times. This chain links TRBV18 with TRBJ2-6, with 7 bases fitting TRBD1. The germline V gene encodes CDR1 KGHSH and CDR2 LQKENI. The CDR3 contains 16 residues. With 3 bases clipped from V and 0 bases from J, the junction kept 2 bases outside the gene matches. The CDR3 coding sequence is TGTGCCAGCTCACCCAGGGGGTACTCTGGGGCCAACGTCCTGACTTTC. This gives the protein CASSPRGYSGANVLTF.

The V and J genes are TRBV5-6 and TRBJ1-2, with D unclear. Deletions cut 3 bases from V and 3 bases from J, with 12 bases between. There are 14 residues in the CDR3. The germline CDR1 and CDR2 sequences are SGHDT and YYEEEE. The CDR3 protein is CASSWEGIYYGYTF. CDR3 nucleotide sequence: TGTGCCAGCAGCTGGGAGGGTATCTACTATGGCTACACCTTC. The whole variable domain, remainder taken from reference TRBV5-6 and TRBJ1-2, is DAGVTQSPTHLIKTRGQQVTLRCSPKSGHDTVSWYQQALGQGPQFIFQYYEEEERQRGNFPDRFSGHQFPNYSSELNVNALLLGDSALYLCASSWEGIYYGYTFGSGTRLTVV.

This clonotype was seen repeatedly, ten times or more. The rearrangement joins TRBV2 to TRBJ2-2; 7 positions match TRBD2. This CDR3 is 15 amino acids long. The V segment lost 3 bases and the J segment 1 base; nucleotides outside the gene matches: 2. Germline V lookup: CDR1 SNHLY, CDR2 FYNNEI. The CDR3 DNA reads TGTGCCAGCAGTGAGACGGGAGGGAACACCGGGGAGCTGTTTTTT. This translates into CASSETGGNTGELFF.

This clonotype appeared a few times. The chain employs TRBV5-4 and TRBJ2-5; no firm D call. Deletions cut 1 base from V and 1 base from J, with 11 bases between. The CDR3 totals 15 residues. Germline-derived CDR1 and CDR2 are SGHNT and YYREEE (reference sequence). The CDR3 reads CASSLKGPVQETQYF. In DNA form, the CDR3 reads TGTGCCAGCAGCTTGAAGGGCCCGGTCCAAGAGACCCAGTACTTC.

The gene calls are TRBV28 and TRBJ1-1; TRBD1 might be the D (5 bases). V shed 3 bases and J shed 5 bases, with 13 bases lying between them. CDR3 length: 14 amino acids. Germline CDR1 MDHEN, CDR2 SYDVKM. This chain's CDR3 is CASSFPGELTEAFF. The CDR3 region has the DNA TGTGCCAGCAGTTTTCCGGGGGAGTTAACTGAAGCTTTCTTT.

Ten or more counts support this clonotype. The J gene is TRBJ2-7, the V gene TRBV6-2 or TRBV6-3; TRBD2 might be the D (5 bases). This CDR3 has 12 amino acids. From germline, CDR1 is MNHEY and CDR2 SVGEGT. The ends were cut back, 4 bases at V and 7 bases at J, with 11 bases in the middle. The CDR3 DNA reads as TGTGCCAGCAGTTGGGCAACGGGGGAGCAGTACTTC. Translated: CASSWATGEQYF.

This clonotype was detected many times. The rearrangement links TRBV20-1 to TRBJ2-7; 7 positions agree with TRBD2. V lost 6 bases, J lost 3 bases, and 5 bases stayed unmatched. Germline V gives CDR1 DFQATT, CDR2 SNEGSKA (reference sequence). The CDR3 loop spans 12 amino acids. Here the CDR3 DNA reads TGCAGTGCGGGGACTACCCACTACGAGCAGTACTTC. Amino acid sequence: CSAGTTHYEQYF.

Remarks on this clonotype: One base away lies a much larger clone, so this may be a sequencing read error. The chain is built from TRBV11-2 and TRBJ1-1, with 9 nucleotides matching TRBD1. V was pared by 5 bases and J by 4 bases, with 5 bases of the junction left unmatched. This CDR3 comprises 14 residues. CDR1 SGHAT and CDR2 FQNNGV come from the germline V gene. The CDR3 nucleotides are TGTGCCAGCAGCCAGGGGACAGGGAGCACTGAAGCTTTCTTT. This sequence encodes CASSQGTGSTEAFF.